This is a list of T cell receptor beta chains from one sample in a study of identical twins. MiXCR was run by TCRdb on the 5' RACE reads, yielding one entry per CDR3 protein. Among fewer than 250,000 distinct CDR3 sequences listed, less than 10% were seen once. The sample taken for sequencing was memory (CD45RO+) T cells sorted from blood. Receptors were obtained from a woman between 18 and 29 years old in good health. Each CDR3 is given with its conserved first and last residue. The D gene is left open where the match is weak. The size field is filled for only some rows; it gives once, few, many or a size class.

D: NA
J: TRBJ2-5
V: TRBV2
size: NA
CDR3: CASAGNQETQYF
DNA: TGTGCCAGCGCCGGGAACCAAGAGACCCAGTACTTC

D: TRBD2
J: TRBJ2-1
V: TRBV20-1
size: NA
CDR3: CSASSGGLTVNEQFF
DNA: TGCAGTGCTAGTTCCGGGGGACTAACGGTCAATGAGCAGTTCTTC

D: TRBD2
J: TRBJ2-1
V: TRBV7-9
size: many
CDR3: CASSVSGGREQFF
DNA: TGTGCCAGCAGTGTTAGCGGGGGGCGTGAGCAGTTCTTC

D: TRBD2
J: TRBJ2-7
V: TRBV12-3/TRBV12-4
size: NA
CDR3: CASSFLRGASYEQYF
DNA: TGTGCCAGCAGTTTCCTGCGGGGGGCCTCCTACGAGCAGTACTTC

D: NA
J: TRBJ1-2
V: TRBV7-2
size: few
CDR3: CVTRFNYGYTF
DNA: TGTGTCACAAGATTTAACTATGGCTACACCTTC

D: NA
J: TRBJ1-1
V: TRBV25-1
size: NA
CDR3: CASSAPGGRTEAFF
DNA: TGTGCCAGCAGTGCACCTGGGGGGCGCACTGAAGCTTTCTTT

D: NA
J: TRBJ2-1
V: TRBV3-1
size: NA
CDR3: CASTPKGFSSYNEQFF
DNA: TGTGCCAGCACACCGAAGGGGTTCAGCTCCTACAATGAGCAGTTCTTC

D: NA
J: TRBJ2-1
V: TRBV5-5
size: many
CDR3: CASSWRDNEQFF
DNA: TGTGCCAGCAGCTGGCGGGACAATGAGCAGTTCTTC

D: NA
J: TRBJ2-7
V: TRBV10-2
size: many
CDR3: CASTPALNEQYF
DNA: TGCGCCAGCACCCCAGCCCTGAACGAGCAGTACTTC

D: TRBD2
J: TRBJ2-1
V: TRBV7-8
size: many
CDR3: CASSARLAGEAHNEQFF
DNA: TGTGCCAGCAGCGCCAGACTAGCGGGGGAAGCCCACAATGAGCAGTTCTTC

D: NA
J: TRBJ2-7
V: TRBV20-1
size: few
CDR3: CSARTDSYEQYF
DNA: TGCAGTGCCAGGACAGACTCCTACGAGCAGTACTTC

D: NA
J: TRBJ1-1
V: TRBV29-1
size: many
CDR3: CSVGSPGDEAFF
DNA: TGCAGCGTTGGGTCCCCTGGGGATGAAGCTTTCTTT

D: TRBD2
J: TRBJ2-3
V: TRBV7-2
size: many
CDR3: CASSISGTSGTDTQYF
DNA: TGTGCCAGCAGCATTTCCGGGACTAGCGGCACAGATACGCAGTATTTT

D: TRBD2
J: TRBJ2-7
V: TRBV6-1
size: few
CDR3: CATQRESSYEQYF
DNA: TGTGCCACCCAGCGGGAGAGCTCCTACGAGCAGTACTTC

D: TRBD1
J: TRBJ1-2
V: TRBV3-1
size: many
CDR3: CASSQRGTGWYGYTF
DNA: TGTGCCAGCAGCCAACGCGGGACAGGGTGGTATGGCTACACCTTC

D: TRBD2
J: TRBJ2-1
V: TRBV6-1
size: many
CDR3: CASSEKRELTQFF
DNA: TGTGCCAGCAGTGAAAAGCGGGAGCTCACGCAGTTCTTC

D: NA
J: TRBJ2-5
V: TRBV10-3
size: NA
CDR3: CAISGGAEETQYF
DNA: TGTGCCATCAGTGGTGGGGCAGAAGAGACCCAGTACTTC

D: TRBD2
J: TRBJ2-3
V: TRBV9
size: few
CDR3: CASSVTLLAGGTDTQYF
DNA: TGTGCCAGCAGCGTAACCCTCCTAGCGGGAGGCACAGATACGCAGTATTTT

D: NA
J: TRBJ2-1
V: TRBV7-9
size: few
CDR3: CASSSELSRGNEQFF
DNA: TGTGCCAGCAGCTCCGAGCTGAGTAGGGGCAATGAGCAGTTCTTC

D: NA
J: TRBJ2-1
V: TRBV9
size: few
CDR3: CASSVHPQNEQFF
DNA: TGTGCCAGCAGCGTGCACCCCCAGAATGAGCAGTTCTTC

D: NA
J: TRBJ2-6
V: TRBV5-1
size: NA
CDR3: CASCRGLGSGPNVLTF
DNA: TGCGCCAGTTGCAGGGGACTCGGTTCTGGGCCCAACGTCCTGACTTTC

D: NA
J: TRBJ1-2
V: TRBV5-1
size: few
CDR3: CASSLEGTSSANYGYTF
DNA: TGCGCCAGCAGCTTGGAAGGCACTAGCTCAGCTAACTATGGCTACACCTTC

D: NA
J: TRBJ1-1
V: TRBV28
size: NA
CDR3: CASSHTEAFF
DNA: TGTGCCAGCAGCCACACTGAAGCTTTCTTT

D: NA
J: TRBJ2-1
V: TRBV20-1
size: many
CDR3: CSARSNAGTPYNEQFF
DNA: TGCAGTGCTAGGTCTAATGCCGGGACGCCGTACAATGAGCAGTTCTTC

D: NA
J: TRBJ1-1
V: TRBV5-6
size: many
CDR3: CASSRDRVNTEAFF
DNA: TGTGCCAGCAGCCGGGACCGGGTGAACACTGAAGCTTTCTTT

D: NA
J: TRBJ1-6
V: TRBV5-1
size: NA
CDR3: CASSLRQSGGDNSPLHF
DNA: TGCGCCAGCAGCTTGAGGCAATCGGGGGGAGATAATTCACCCCTCCACTTT

D: NA
J: TRBJ2-3
V: TRBV19
size: NA
CDR3: CASSPRTVRRDTQYF
DNA: TGTGCCAGTAGTCCCCGGACGGTCCGACGGGATACGCAGTATTTT

D: TRBD2
J: TRBJ2-1
V: TRBV7-2
size: few
CDR3: CASSRGTNNNEQFF
DNA: TGTGCCAGCAGCCGCGGGACTAACAACAATGAGCAGTTCTTC

D: NA
J: TRBJ2-1
V: TRBV10-2
size: NA
CDR3: CASSDPGHNEQFF
DNA: TGCGCCAGCAGTGACCCCGGGCACAATGAGCAGTTCTTC

D: NA
J: TRBJ2-1
V: TRBV20-1
size: few
CDR3: CSARHAEQFF
DNA: TGCAGTGCTAGGCACGCTGAGCAGTTCTTC

D: NA
J: TRBJ2-1
V: TRBV25-1
size: few
CDR3: CASSETVRDWTNNEQFF
DNA: TGTGCCAGCAGTGAGACAGTCCGGGACTGGACCAACAATGAGCAGTTCTTC

D: NA
J: TRBJ1-1
V: TRBV6-5
size: NA
CDR3: CASSYSDLNTEAFF
DNA: TGTGCCAGCAGTTACTCCGATTTGAACACTGAAGCTTTCTTT

D: NA
J: TRBJ2-7
V: TRBV29-1
size: NA
CDR3: CSVVMGSSYEQYF
DNA: TGCAGCGTTGTGATGGGGAGCTCCTACGAGCAGTACTTC

D: NA
J: TRBJ2-3
V: TRBV12-3/TRBV12-4
size: NA
CDR3: CASSFWRGGAGTDTQYF
DNA: TGTGCCAGCAGCTTCTGGAGGGGGGGGGCAGGCACAGATACGCAGTATTTT

D: TRBD1
J: TRBJ1-2
V: TRBV20-1
size: NA
CDR3: CSAVPGGTNYGYTF
DNA: TGCAGTGCTGTCCCAGGGGGGACTAACTATGGCTACACCTTC

D: NA
J: TRBJ2-1
V: TRBV9
size: NA
CDR3: CASSVEGAPSNEQFF
DNA: TGTGCCAGCAGCGTAGAAGGAGCCCCTAGCAATGAGCAGTTCTTC

D: NA
J: TRBJ1-1
V: TRBV28
size: NA
CDR3: CASRTPGNTEAFF
DNA: TGTGCCAGCAGAACCCCAGGGAACACTGAAGCTTTCTTT

D: TRBD1
J: TRBJ2-1
V: TRBV5-6
size: NA
CDR3: CASSRTGLGPNEQFF
DNA: TGTGCCAGCAGCAGGACAGGGTTGGGGCCCAATGAGCAGTTCTTC

D: NA
J: TRBJ2-2
V: TRBV5-5
size: NA
CDR3: CASSLASGKTGELFF
DNA: TGTGCCAGCAGCTTGGCCTCCGGGAAGACCGGGGAGCTGTTTTTT

D: NA
J: TRBJ2-1
V: TRBV5-1
size: few
CDR3: CASSPQGSYNEQFF
DNA: TGCGCCAGCAGCCCTCAGGGGTCCTACAATGAGCAGTTCTTC

D: NA
J: TRBJ2-6
V: TRBV29-1
size: few
CDR3: CSVSGANVLTF
DNA: TGCAGCGTTAGTGGGGCCAACGTCCTGACTTTC

D: NA
J: TRBJ2-5
V: TRBV20-1
size: few
CDR3: CSAPTARGETQYF
DNA: TGCAGTGCCCCGACGGCTCGTGGGGAGACCCAGTACTTC

D: TRBD1
J: TRBJ1-1
V: TRBV25-1
size: many
CDR3: CASSEPGQGIRAFF
DNA: TGTGCCAGCAGTGAACCGGGACAGGGAATCCGTGCTTTCTTT

D: NA
J: TRBJ1-2
V: TRBV20-1
size: few
CDR3: CSARDLSGVDNYGYTF
DNA: TGCAGTGCTAGAGATCTTAGCGGGGTCGATAACTATGGCTACACCTTC

D: TRBD1
J: TRBJ1-4
V: TRBV9
size: few
CDR3: CASSARGGLGKLFF
DNA: TGTGCCAGCAGCGCCCGAGGGGGCCTGGGAAAACTGTTTTTT

D: TRBD2
J: TRBJ2-5
V: TRBV20-1
size: NA
CDR3: CSALTVAGGGQETQYF
DNA: TGCAGTGCTTTGACCGTAGCGGGGGGGGGACAAGAGACCCAGTACTTC

D: NA
J: TRBJ2-7
V: TRBV7-9
size: NA
CDR3: CASSLQYEQYF
DNA: TGTGCCAGCAGCTTACAGTACGAGCAGTACTTC

D: NA
J: TRBJ2-5
V: TRBV9
size: few
CDR3: CASSVAPQGRETQYF
DNA: TGTGCCAGCAGCGTAGCTCCCCAGGGGAGGGAGACCCAGTACTTC

D: NA
J: TRBJ2-2
V: TRBV6-5
size: many
CDR3: CASSYSGIPGELFF
DNA: TGTGCCAGCAGTTACTCGGGTATTCCCGGGGAGCTGTTTTTT

D: NA
J: TRBJ1-4
V: TRBV18
size: NA
CDR3: CASSRYATNEKLFF
DNA: TGTGCCAGCTCACGATATGCAACTAATGAAAAACTGTTTTTT

D: NA
J: TRBJ2-7
V: TRBV6-2/TRBV6-3
size: many
CDR3: CASSYSERYEQYF
DNA: TGTGCCAGCAGTTACTCTGAGCGCTACGAGCAGTACTTC

D: TRBD2
J: TRBJ2-5
V: TRBV5-6
size: NA
CDR3: CASSLARTSGRTWKTQYF
DNA: TGTGCCAGCAGCTTGGCTCGGACTAGCGGGCGGACATGGAAGACCCAGTACTTC

D: NA
J: TRBJ2-7
V: TRBV4-2
size: NA
CDR3: CASSPTVAGRGYEQYF
DNA: TGTGCCAGCAGCCCCACGGTGGCAGGGCGTGGCTACGAGCAGTACTTC

D: NA
J: TRBJ2-1
V: TRBV4-2
size: many
CDR3: CASSQDRYEQFF
DNA: TGTGCCAGCAGCCAAGACAGGTATGAGCAGTTCTTC

D: TRBD2
J: TRBJ2-1
V: TRBV11-2
size: many
CDR3: CASSLRGTSSTVSPNEQFF
DNA: TGTGCCAGCAGCTTAAGAGGGACTAGCTCAACGGTCTCACCCAATGAGCAGTTCTTC